This entry lists 12 T cell receptor beta chains sequenced from one sample in a study of PD-L1 blockade in urothelial cancer. Sequencing used immunoSEQ multiplex PCR; TCRdb keeps in-frame clones, though not all of them. Among tens of thousands of clones listed, approximately 83% were seen once. Time point: peripheral blood 6 weeks after treatment start. This material consisted of PBMCs, taken around atezolizumab (anti-PD-L1) treatment. All receptors derive from a man between 60 and 75 years old with urothelial cancer.

The chain links TRBV4-3 to TRBJ1-2; 9 nucleotides align to TRBD1. The length of the CDR3 is 18 residues. Germline CDR1 and CDR2: LGHNA and YSLEER. V lost 1 base and J lost 0; bases outside the gene matches: 9. CDR3 nucleotides: TGCGCCAGCAGCCAAGCCCGGACAGGGGTCTTATCTAACTATGGCTACACCTTC. Translation gives CASSQARTGVLSNYGYTF.

The chain is built from TRBV7-3 and TRBJ1-5; D not resolved. Germline V CDR1 and CDR2: SGHTA, FQGTGA. The length of the CDR3 is 13 residues. V lost 2 bases to trimming and J lost 2 bases, with 4 bases between them. CDR3 sequence: CASSLGRNQPQHF. The CDR3 region has the DNA TGTGCCAGCAGCTTAGGGCGCAATCAGCCCCAGCATTTT.

The V and J genes are TRBV11-3 and TRBJ1-1, with 9 nucleotides matching TRBD1. V shed 5 bases and J 1 base; nucleotides not matched to a gene: 2. Germline loops: CDR1 SGHNT, CDR2 YENEEA. CDR3 size: 14 residues. This chain's CDR3 is CASSKGQGNTEAFF. CDR3 in DNA: TGTGCCAGCAGCAAGGGACAGGGGAACACTGAAGCTTTCTTT. The complete variable domain, with remaining parts taken from reference TRBV11-3 and TRBJ1-1, reads EAGVVQSPRYKIIEKKQPVAFWCNPISGHNTLYWYLQNLGQGPELLIRYENEEAVDDSQLPKDRFSAERLKGVDSTLKIQPAELGDSAVYLCASSKGQGNTEAFFGQGTRLTVV.

V gene TRBV28 combines with J gene TRBJ1-5; D possibly corresponds to TRBD1 (6 bases). Trimming removed 8 bases from V and 2 bases from J, with 13 bases in between. Germline V gene lookup returns CDR1 MDHEN and CDR2 SYDVKM. The CDR3 has 14 amino acids. The CDR3 DNA follows: TGTGCCAGCTTGGGCAGGGGTGGCAATCAGCCCCAGCATTTT. This codes for CASLGRGGNQPQHF.

The rearrangement joins TRBV4-1 to TRBJ1-2; TRBD1 matches at 11 bases. The J segment lost 6 bases and the V segment lost 2 bases, leaving 5 bases of the junction unmatched. Germline CDR1 and CDR2: MGHRA and YSYEKL. The CDR3 extends over 15 amino acids. CDR3 bases: TGCGCCAGCAGCCAAACCCGGACAGGGGGCAATGGCTACACCTTC. Its translation is CASSQTRTGGNGYTF.

This chain joins TRBV4-1 and TRBJ2-2; D might be TRBD1 (5 bases). V was clipped by 7 bases and J by 4 bases, with 10 bases between them. Germline V gives CDR1 MGHRA, CDR2 YSYEKL. The CDR3 totals 13 residues. The CDR3: CASKGLGTGELFF. In nucleotides, the CDR3 is TGCGCCAGCAAGGGGCTGGGCACCGGGGAGCTGTTTTTT.

The chain combines TRBV2 with TRBJ1-3; 7 bases line up with TRBD1. This CDR3 has 12 residues. The germline V gene encodes CDR1 SNHLY and CDR2 FYNNEI. The V segment lost 6 bases and the J segment 8 bases; nucleotides outside the gene matches: 4. The CDR3 loop reads CASRGDSYTIYF. For the CDR3, the DNA is TGTGCCAGCAGAGGGGACAGCTACACCATATATTTT.

This chain joins TRBV7-3 and TRBJ1-5; 7 bases are a match to TRBD1. Germline V lookup: CDR1 SGHTA, CDR2 FQGTGA. The V segment lost 5 bases and the J segment 5 bases; nucleotides outside the gene matches: 18. The CDR3 is 18 residues long. The CDR3 sequence is CASSVRDRRGSNDQPQHF. The CDR3 DNA sequence: TGTGCCAGCAGCGTACGGGACAGAAGAGGATCGAACGATCAGCCCCAGCATTTT.

The chain has TRBV5-1 and TRBJ1-2, with D perhaps matching TRBD1 (5 bases). Trimming stripped 4 bases from V and 0 bases from J, with 16 bases between. The length of the CDR3 is 16 residues. CDR1 SGHRS and CDR2 YFSETQ come from the germline V gene. CDR3: CASSDHVDRSNYGYTF. Written as DNA, the CDR3 is TGCGCCAGCAGCGACCACGTTGACAGATCTAACTATGGCTACACCTTC.

In DNA form, the CDR3 reads TGTGCCAGCAGTTTAGTACAGGGGGGTACCCTCCACTTT. Translating it yields CASSLVQGGTLHF. The chain joins TRBV27 to TRBJ1-6; 8 bases agree with TRBD1. Germline V gene sequence: CDR1 MNHEY, CDR2 SMNVEV (reference sequence). The CDR3 consists of 13 residues. V lost 2 bases, J lost 14 bases, and 5 bases stayed unmatched.

The J gene is TRBJ2-1, the V gene TRBV6-5, with 8 nucleotides matching TRBD1. V lost 7 bases, J lost 2 bases, and 4 bases stayed unmatched. The CDR3 has 14 amino acids. Per the germline V gene, CDR1 is MNHEY and CDR2 is SVGAGI. CDR3 sequence: CASNPQGAYNEQFF. As DNA, the CDR3 is TGTGCCAGCAACCCACAGGGGGCCTACAATGAGCAGTTCTTC.

The genes are TRBV4-2 and TRBJ1-4; D might be TRBD1 (6 bases). The CDR3 sequence is 16 residues long. With 2 bases removed from V and 3 bases from J, the gap between germline ends came to 13 bases. Germline V gene sequence: CDR1 LGHNA, CDR2 YNFKEQ. The DNA of the CDR3 is TGTGCCAGCAGCCAACCTGACAGGTCGTCTAATGAAAAACTGTTTTTT. It encodes CASSQPDRSSNEKLFF.